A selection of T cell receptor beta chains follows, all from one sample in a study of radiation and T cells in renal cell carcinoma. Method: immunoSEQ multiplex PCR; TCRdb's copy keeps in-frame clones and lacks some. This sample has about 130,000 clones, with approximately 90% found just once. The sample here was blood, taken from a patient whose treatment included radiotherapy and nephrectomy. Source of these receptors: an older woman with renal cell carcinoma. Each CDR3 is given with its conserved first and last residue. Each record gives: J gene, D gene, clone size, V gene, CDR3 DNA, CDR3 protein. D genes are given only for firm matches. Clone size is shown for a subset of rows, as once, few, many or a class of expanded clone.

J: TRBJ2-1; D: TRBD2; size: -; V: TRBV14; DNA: TGTGCCAGCAGCCAAGGCGGGGGGGTGTACAATGAGCAGTTCTTC; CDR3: CASSQGGGVYNEQFF
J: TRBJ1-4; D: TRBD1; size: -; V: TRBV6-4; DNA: TGTGCCAGCAGTGCTGGCAGGGGGCATGAAAAACTGTTTTTT; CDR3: CASSAGRGHEKLFF
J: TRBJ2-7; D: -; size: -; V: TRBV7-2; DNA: TGTGCCAGCAGCATAAGCCCCCCCTACGAGCAGTACTTC; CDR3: CASSISPPYEQYF
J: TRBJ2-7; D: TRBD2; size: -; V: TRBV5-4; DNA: TGTGCCAGCAGCTTGGAGCGGGGGGGCTCCTACGAGCAGTACTTC; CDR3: CASSLERGGSYEQYF
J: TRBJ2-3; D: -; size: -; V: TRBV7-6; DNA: TGTGCCAGCAGCTTAGGGACGGCTAGCACAGATACGCAGTATTTT; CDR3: CASSLGTASTDTQYF
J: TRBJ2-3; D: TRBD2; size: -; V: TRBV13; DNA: TGTGCCAGCAGCTACCCGGGACTAGCGGTGGTCCCAGATACGCAGTATTTT; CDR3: CASSYPGLAVVPDTQYF
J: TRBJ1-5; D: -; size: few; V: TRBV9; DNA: TGTGCCAGCAGCGTAGAACCTGGTAGCAATCAGCCCCAGCATTTT; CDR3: CASSVEPGSNQPQHF
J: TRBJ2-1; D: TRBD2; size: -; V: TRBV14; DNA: TGTGCCAGCAGCCTTTGGACTAGCGGGGGGGAGAATGAGCAGTTCTTC; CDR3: CASSLWTSGGENEQFF
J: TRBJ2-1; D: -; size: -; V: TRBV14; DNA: TGTGCCAGCAGCCCTAGGGAATACAATGAGCAGTTCTTC; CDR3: CASSPREYNEQFF
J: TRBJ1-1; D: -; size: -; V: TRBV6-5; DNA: TGTGCCAGCAGAAGGACCCAGAACACTGAAGCTTTCTTT; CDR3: CASRRTQNTEAFF
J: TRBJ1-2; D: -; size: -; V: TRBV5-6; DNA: TGTGCCAGCAGCTTGGGACCAGGGACTAACTATGGCTACACCTTC; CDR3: CASSLGPGTNYGYTF
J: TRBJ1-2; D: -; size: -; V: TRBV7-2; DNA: TGTGCCAGCAGCCCCCATAAGGGCAACTATGGCTACACCTTC; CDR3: CASSPHKGNYGYTF
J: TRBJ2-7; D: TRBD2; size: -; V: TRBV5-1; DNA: TGCGCCAGCAGCTTGGGTGTTAGCGGGGGGGCCGGCGAGCAGTACTTC; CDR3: CASSLGVSGGAGEQYF
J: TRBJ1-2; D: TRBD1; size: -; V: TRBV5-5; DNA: TGTGCCAGCAGCCCGACAGGGACCTATGGCTACACCTTC; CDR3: CASSPTGTYGYTF
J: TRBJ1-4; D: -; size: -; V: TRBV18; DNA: TGTGCCAGCCTGGGGAGTACCTCAACTAATGAAAAACTGTTTTTT; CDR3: CASLGSTSTNEKLFF
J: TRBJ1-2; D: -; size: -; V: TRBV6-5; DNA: TGTGCCAGTAGGAAGGGGATGGGGATTCGCGGCTACACCTTC; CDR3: CASRKGMGIRGYTF
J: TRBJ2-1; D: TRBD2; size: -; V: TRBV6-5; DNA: TGTGCCAGCAGTCTAACTAGCGGCTCCTACAATGAGCAGTTCTTC; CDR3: CASSLTSGSYNEQFF
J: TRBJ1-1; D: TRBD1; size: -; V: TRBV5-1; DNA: TGCGCCAGCAGCTTAAGACAGGGGGCGTTTATGAACACTGAAGCTTTCTTT; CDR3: CASSLRQGAFMNTEAFF
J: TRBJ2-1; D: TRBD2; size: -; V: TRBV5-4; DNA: TGTGCCAGCAGCTTGGCCGGGGGGGCCTACAATGAGCAGTTCTTC; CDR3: CASSLAGGAYNEQFF
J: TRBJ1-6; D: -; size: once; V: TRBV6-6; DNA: TGTGCCAGCAGCCCTGCGGGACATTATAATTCACCCCTCCACTTT; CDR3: CASSPAGHYNSPLHF
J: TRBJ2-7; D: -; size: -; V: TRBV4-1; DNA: TGCGCCAGCAGCCAAGTCACCGTCAGGGCATTGGACGAGCAGTACTTC; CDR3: CASSQVTVRALDEQYF
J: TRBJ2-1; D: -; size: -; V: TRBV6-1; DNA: TGTGCCAGCAATCTCGACAAGGGGCCCTACAATGAGCAGTTCTTC; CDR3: CASNLDKGPYNEQFF
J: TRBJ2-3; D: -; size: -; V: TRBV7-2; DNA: TGTGCCAGCAGCTTCGGCTCCGCGGGAGATACGCAGTATTTT; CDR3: CASSFGSAGDTQYF
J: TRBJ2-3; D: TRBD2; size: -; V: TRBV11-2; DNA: TGTGCCAGCAGCCCTTGGACTAGCGGCACAGATACGCAGTATTTT; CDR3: CASSPWTSGTDTQYF
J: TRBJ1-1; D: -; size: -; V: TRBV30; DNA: TGTGCCTGGAGGGGGGGCTTGGACACTGAAGCTTTCTTT; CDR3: CAWRGGLDTEAFF
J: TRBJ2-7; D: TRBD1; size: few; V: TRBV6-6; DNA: TGTGCCAGCAGTTCTCAACAGGGGGAGCAGTACTTC; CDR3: CASSSQQGEQYF
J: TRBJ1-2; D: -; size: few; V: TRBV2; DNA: TGTGCCAGCCAAGACAGGTCGGACTATGGCTACACCTTC; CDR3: CASQDRSDYGYTF
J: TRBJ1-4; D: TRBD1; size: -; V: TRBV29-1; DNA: TGCAGCGTTGGAGCTACGGGACAGGGTAATGAAAAACTGTTTTTT; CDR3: CSVGATGQGNEKLFF
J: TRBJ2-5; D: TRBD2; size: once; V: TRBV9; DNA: TGTGCCAGCAGCACGGGACTAGCCCCTGAGACCCAGTACTTC; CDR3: CASSTGLAPETQYF
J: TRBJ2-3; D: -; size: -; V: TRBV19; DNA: TGTGCCAGTAGTATTGGGGGCGCGGCAGATACGCAGTATTTT; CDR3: CASSIGGAADTQYF
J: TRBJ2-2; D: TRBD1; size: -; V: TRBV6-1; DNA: TGTGCCAGCATTCCCGACAGGGTTAACACCGGGGAGCTGTTTTTT; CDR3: CASIPDRVNTGELFF
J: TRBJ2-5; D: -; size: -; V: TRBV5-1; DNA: TGCGCCAGCAGCATACCGGGTTACCAAGAGACCCAGTACTTC; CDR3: CASSIPGYQETQYF
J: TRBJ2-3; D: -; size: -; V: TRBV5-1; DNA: TGCGCCAGCAGCTTGGGGGCGGTACGGCGGACAGATACGCAGTATTTT; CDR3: CASSLGAVRRTDTQYF
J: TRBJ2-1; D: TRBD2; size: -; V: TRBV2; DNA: TGTGCCAGCAGCGCAAGCGGGGGGGCCTTCGGAGAGCAGTTCTTC; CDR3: CASSASGGAFGEQFF
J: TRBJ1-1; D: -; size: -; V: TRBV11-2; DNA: TGTGCCAGCAGCTTAGGCAGACAGGCTATAGGGACTGAAGCTTTCTTT; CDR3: CASSLGRQAIGTEAFF
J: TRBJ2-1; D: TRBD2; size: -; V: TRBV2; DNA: TGTGCCAGCAGTGGTACGGGGGGGCCGGGGAATGAGCAGTTCTTC; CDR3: CASSGTGGPGNEQFF
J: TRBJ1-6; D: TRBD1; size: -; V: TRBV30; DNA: TGTGCCTGGAGTAGCCCGGACAGGCTTGGATCACCCCTCCACTTT; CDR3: CAWSSPDRLGSPLHF
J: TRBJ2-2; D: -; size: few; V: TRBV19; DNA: TGTGCCAGTAGTATCCCACAGGGCACCGGGGAGCTGTTTTTT; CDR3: CASSIPQGTGELFF
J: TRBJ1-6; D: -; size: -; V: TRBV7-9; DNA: TGTGCCAGCAGCTGGAGGGACGGAGATTCACCCCTCCACTTT; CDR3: CASSWRDGDSPLHF
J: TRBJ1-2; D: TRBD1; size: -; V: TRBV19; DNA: TGTGCCACCAAGACAGGGGGCTATGGCTACACCTTC; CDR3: CATKTGGYGYTF
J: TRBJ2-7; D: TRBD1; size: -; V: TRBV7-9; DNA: TGTGCCAGCAGCCCGACCGGGACAGGGAACCTCTACGAGCAGTACTTC; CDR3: CASSPTGTGNLYEQYF
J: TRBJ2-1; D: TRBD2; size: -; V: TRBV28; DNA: TGTGCCAGCAGGCACCGGGGGGGGCGAAACAATGAGCAGTTCTTC; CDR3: CASRHRGGRNNEQFF
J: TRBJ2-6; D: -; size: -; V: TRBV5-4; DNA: TGTGCCAGCAGCTTGGAACGGAACTCCGGGGCCAACGTCCTGACTTTC; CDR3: CASSLERNSGANVLTF
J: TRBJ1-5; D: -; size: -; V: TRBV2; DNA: TGTGCCAGCAGTGTTAGGCAGGGAGGTCAGCCCCAGCATTTT; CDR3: CASSVRQGGQPQHF
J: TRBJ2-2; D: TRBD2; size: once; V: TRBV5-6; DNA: TGTGCCAGCAGCTTGGTAGCGGGGAGGCTTACCGGGGAGCTGTTTTTT; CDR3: CASSLVAGRLTGELFF
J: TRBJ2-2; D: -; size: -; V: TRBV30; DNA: TGTGCCTGGAGTGTACGCAGGGACACCGGGGAGCTGTTTTTT; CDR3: CAWSVRRDTGELFF
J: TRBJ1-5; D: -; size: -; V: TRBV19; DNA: TGTGCCAGTAGTCCAATTTCGTTAGTTACCTCCGGCAATCAGCCCCAGCATTTT; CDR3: CASSPISLVTSGNQPQHF